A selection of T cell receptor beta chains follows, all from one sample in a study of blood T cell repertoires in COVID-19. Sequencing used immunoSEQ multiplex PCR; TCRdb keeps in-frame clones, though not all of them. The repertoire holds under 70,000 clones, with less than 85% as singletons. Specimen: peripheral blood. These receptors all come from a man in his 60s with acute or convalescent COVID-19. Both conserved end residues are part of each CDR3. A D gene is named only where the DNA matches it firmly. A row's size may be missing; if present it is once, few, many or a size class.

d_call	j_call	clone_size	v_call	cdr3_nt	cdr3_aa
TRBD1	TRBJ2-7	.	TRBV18	TGTGCCAGCTCACCGGGACAGGGGGTAAAGCAGTACTTC	CASSPGQGVKQYF
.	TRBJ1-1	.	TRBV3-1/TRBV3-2	TGTGCCAGCAGCCATGGCGGCCTCACTGAAGCTTTCTTT	CASSHGGLTEAFF
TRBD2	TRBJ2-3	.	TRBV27	TGTGCCAGCAGTAGCGAGAGGAGCGGGAGGGCCGACAGAGATACGCAGTATTTT	CASSSERSGRADRDTQYF
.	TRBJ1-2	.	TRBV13	TGTGCCAGCAGCCGTGACGGGGGGCGATCTAACTATGGCTACACCTTC	CASSRDGGRSNYGYTF
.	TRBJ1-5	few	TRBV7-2	TGTGCCAGCAGCTTAGCGTCAACAGGGATACAGCCCCAGCATTTT	CASSLASTGIQPQHF
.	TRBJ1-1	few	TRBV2	TGTGCCAGCAAATCAGGGTCCCCGAACACTGAAGCTTTCTTT	CASKSGSPNTEAFF
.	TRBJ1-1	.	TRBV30	TGTGCCTGGAGACAGGAGAACACTGAAGCTTTCTTT	CAWRQENTEAFF
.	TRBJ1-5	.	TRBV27	TGTGCCAGCAGTTTAGCAGGCGGCAATCAGCCCCAGCATTTT	CASSLAGGNQPQHF
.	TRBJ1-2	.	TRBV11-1	TGTGCCAGCAGCTTACCCCAGGGTATGAACTATGGCTACACCTTC	CASSLPQGMNYGYTF
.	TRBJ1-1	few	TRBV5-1	TGCGCCAGCAGCCTCCCCGACGGGGGGATCACTGAAGCTTTCTTT	CASSLPDGGITEAFF
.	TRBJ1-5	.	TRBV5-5	TGTGCCAGCAGCTCTCAGGGATTCGATCAGCCCCAGCATTTT	CASSSQGFDQPQHF
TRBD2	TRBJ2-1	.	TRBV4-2	TGTGCCAGCACCTCAATGGGACTAGCCGCCGTGGGTCGGGAGCAGTTCTTC	CASTSMGLAAVGREQFF